The 17 T cell receptor beta chains presented below share a single source sample, sequenced in a study of T cells in Graves' hyperthyroidism and ophthalmopathy. Authors of the study amplified TCR beta CDR3 regions from RNA transcripts. Primed by the HTBI set, a first-round RT-PCR was run on the TCR CDR3. TCRdb called the multiplex PCR reads again in MiXCR, with one record for every CDR3 protein. The sample carries 500,000 to 650,000 distinct CDR3 sequences, 40% to 50% recorded once. Sequencing input: peripheral blood or thyroid tissue (not recorded which). The receptor set was obtained from an adult woman with Graves' disease, either hyperthyroidism or ophthalmopathy (not recorded which).

The chain has TRBV11-1 and TRBJ2-7; TRBD2 matches 12 bases. The DNA end lines up better with TRBJ2-1; the J call may be wrong. From germline, CDR1 is SGHAT and CDR2 FQDESV (reference sequence). The CDR3 consists of 16 residues. CDR3: CASSQTSGRGANEQFF. The CDR3 DNA is TGTGCCAGCAGCCAGACTAGCGGGAGAGGGGCAAATGAGCAGTTCTTC.

Worth noting for this clonotype: The conserved phenylalanine or tryptophan normally closing the CDR3 is absent here, so this likely arose from a read error. The DNA is omitted, as the CDR3 cannot be located on it reliably, and the CDR3 follows TCRdb's listing. The chain employs TRBV7-3 and TRBJ2-5; the table's D call, TRBD2, has no DNA check behind it. The CDR3 region is 8 residues in length, termini included. Germline CDR1 SGHTA, CDR2 FQGTGA. The CDR3 sequence is CASSLGLT.

CDR3 sequence: CASSLPFGSGETQYF. In nucleotides, the CDR3 is TGTGCCAGCAGCTTGCCGTTCGGAAGCGGAGAGACCCAGTACTTC. V gene TRBV5-6 combines with J gene TRBJ2-5; D possibly corresponds to TRBD2 (5 bases). This CDR3 is 15 amino acids long. Germline loops: CDR1 SGHDT, CDR2 YYEEEE. V was trimmed by 1 base and J by 4 bases, leaving 14 bases between them.

This clonotype appeared many times. The V call is TRBV12-3 or TRBV12-4, the J call TRBJ2-7, with D possibly matching TRBD1 (6 bases). The CDR3 runs 14 residues. V lost 3 bases and J lost 3, with 12 bases in between. Here the CDR3 reads CASSLRTENYEQYF. CDR3 coding DNA: TGTGCCAGCAGTTTGCGGACAGAGAACTACGAGCAGTACTTC.

As for this clonotype: A clone one base away is much larger, so this may be a read error. DNA of the CDR3: TGTGCCAGCAGCCTCGGGACTACCTTTCATGGCTACACCTTC. Its translation: CASSLGTTFHGYTF. The rearrangement uses TRBV9 and TRBJ1-2; D possibly corresponds to TRBD1 (5 bases). The CDR3 runs to 14 residues. V lost 4 bases, J lost 6 bases, and 16 bases lay in between. Looked up from germline, CDR1 is SGDLS and CDR2 is YYNGEE.

There are many counts of this clonotype. This sequence joins TRBV5-1 and TRBJ2-7, with D perhaps matching TRBD2 (7 bases). The CDR3 consists of 15 residues. V lost 3 bases to trimming and J lost 0 bases, with 13 bases between them. Germline V gene sequence: CDR1 SGHRS, CDR2 YFSETQ. CDR3 sequence (DNA): TGCGCCAGCAGCTCGGGGGAGGGGGACTCCTACGAGCAGTACTTC. Translated, it gives CASSSGEGDSYEQYF.

This clonotype was seen only a few times. The rearrangement links TRBV7-3 to TRBJ1-6; no clear D gene. Deletions cut 1 base from V and 10 bases from J, with 8 bases between. The CDR3 spans 13 residues. Per germline, CDR1 SGHTA and CDR2 FQGTGA. The CDR3 DNA follows: TGTGCCAGCAGCTTAAGACGGCGATCACCCCTCCACTTT. Its translation is CASSLRRRSPLHF.

This clonotype was seen repeatedly, ten times or more. This chain uses TRBV5-1 with TRBJ2-2; 11 bases line up with TRBD2. Germline values: CDR1 SGHRS, CDR2 YFSETQ. V gave up 5 bases and J gave up 7 bases; unmatched junction bases: 7. The CDR3 runs 15 residues. The chain's CDR3 is CASRGLAATSGELFF. The CDR3 bases are TGCGCCAGCAGGGGACTAGCGGCGACCAGCGGGGAGCTGTTTTTT.

V and J are TRBV29-1 and TRBJ2-7; D tentatively fits TRBD1 or TRBD2 (5 bases each). V was trimmed by 8 bases and J by 2 bases, leaving 13 bases between them. From germline, CDR1 is SQVTM and CDR2 ANQGSEA. The CDR3 covers 12 residues. Here the CDR3 DNA reads TGCAGCTCCCCGGGACCACCCTACGAGCAGTACTTC. This encodes CSSPGPPYEQYF.

This chain joins TRBV2 and TRBJ1-1, with D maybe TRBD1 (6 bases). Between the trimmed V and J ends, which lost 5 bases and 4 bases, there was a span of 11 bases. From germline, CDR1 is SNHLY and CDR2 FYNNEI. The CDR3 extends over 13 amino acids. Here the CDR3 DNA reads TGTGCCAGCAGTTGGCAGGGGCTCACTGAAGCTTTCTTT. Translating it yields CASSWQGLTEAFF.

This chain connects TRBV7-9 to TRBJ1-1; 11 bases are shared with TRBD1. This CDR3 is built from 15 residues. Trimming cost V 4 bases and J 3 bases; bases outside gene matches: 4. Germline CDR1 SEHNR, CDR2 FQNEAQ (reference sequence). The DNA of the CDR3 is TGTGCCAGCAGCTCAGGACAGGGGGCGGACACTGAAGCTTTCTTT. The encoded protein is CASSSGQGADTEAFF.

V and J are TRBV20-1 and TRBJ1-5, with 11 positions matching TRBD1. Per the germline V gene, CDR1 is DFQATT and CDR2 is SNEGSKA (reference sequence). The V and J ends lost 7 bases and 4 bases, in that order; junction bases with no gene match: 6. The CDR3 spans 14 residues. The CDR3 loop is CSETGTGGNQPQHF. For the CDR3, the DNA is TGCAGTGAAACCGGGACAGGGGGTAATCAGCCCCAGCATTTT.

The chain links TRBV7-9 to TRBJ1-6, with a tentative D call TRBD1 (6 bases). The CDR3 length is 16 residues. V was cut by 5 bases and J by 7 bases, with 18 bases left in between. From germline, CDR1 is SEHNR and CDR2 FQNEAQ (reference sequence). This CDR3 is CASSPIRDKMNSPLHF. The CDR3 bases are TGTGCCAGCAGCCCCATCAGGGACAAAATGAATTCACCCCTCCACTTT.

This clonotype occurred many times. The chain carries TRBV7-2 and TRBJ2-6; D is undetermined. V lost 7 bases to trimming and J lost 0 bases, with 13 bases between them. The CDR3 length is 16 residues. CDR1 is SGHTA, CDR2 FQGNSA, per germline. The CDR3, as DNA: TGTGCCAGCACCCCTTCGTGGAACTCTGGGGCCAACGTCCTGACTTTC. Translating it yields CASTPSWNSGANVLTF.

This clonotype was seen at least ten times. The rearrangement uses TRBV19 and TRBJ1-5; 7 bases map to TRBD1. With V trimmed by 0 bases and J by 4 bases, 12 bases remained unmatched. The CDR3 runs 18 residues. Germline CDR1 LNHDA, CDR2 SQIVND (reference sequence). The CDR3 loop is CASSIDLSGTVVNQPQHF. DNA for the CDR3: TGTGCCAGTAGTATAGATCTATCTGGGACAGTGGTAAATCAGCCCCAGCATTTT.

V gene TRBV3-1 combines with J gene TRBJ2-5, with 12 bases matching TRBD2. The CDR3 is 15 amino acids. V trimming: 2 bases; J trimming: 5 bases; junction bases outside the gene matches: 3. Germline values: CDR1 LGHDT, CDR2 YNNKEL (reference sequence). CDR3 loop: CASSQLAGGPETQYF. As DNA, the CDR3 is TGTGCCAGCAGCCAACTAGCGGGAGGGCCGGAGACCCAGTACTTC.

This clonotype was detected ten times or more. The CDR3 here is CSVDVQETQYF. The DNA for the CDR3 is TGCAGCGTTGACGTACAAGAGACCCAGTACTTC. The chain links TRBV29-1 to TRBJ2-5; D remains unclear. CDR1 and CDR2 (germline): SQVTM, ANQGSEA. Trimming shortened V by 3 bases and J by 2 bases, and 4 bases separated the two germline ends. The CDR3 is 11 residues long.